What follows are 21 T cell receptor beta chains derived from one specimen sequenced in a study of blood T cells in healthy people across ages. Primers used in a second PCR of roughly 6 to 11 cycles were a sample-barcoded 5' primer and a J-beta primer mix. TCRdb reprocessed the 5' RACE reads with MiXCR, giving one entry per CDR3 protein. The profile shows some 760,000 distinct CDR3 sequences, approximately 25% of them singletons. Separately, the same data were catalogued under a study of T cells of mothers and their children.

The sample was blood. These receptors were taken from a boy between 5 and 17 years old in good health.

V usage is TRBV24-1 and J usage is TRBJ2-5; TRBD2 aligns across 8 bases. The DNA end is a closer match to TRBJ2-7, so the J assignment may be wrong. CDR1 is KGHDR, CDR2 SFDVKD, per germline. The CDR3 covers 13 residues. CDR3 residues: CATAREGTYEQYF. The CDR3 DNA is TGTGCCACCGCTCGGGAGGGAACCTACGAGCAGTACTTC.

The CDR3 nucleotides read TGTGCCAGCAGCTCGAACGGCCCTAGCGGGAGGGGGTATGAGCAGTTCTTC. Protein: CASSSNGPSGRGYEQFF. V usage is TRBV7-2 and J usage is TRBJ2-1, with 12 bases identical to TRBD2. The V segment lost 4 bases and the J segment 8 bases; nucleotides outside the gene matches: 12. Germline CDR1 and CDR2: SGHTA and FQGNSA. CDR3 size: 17 residues.

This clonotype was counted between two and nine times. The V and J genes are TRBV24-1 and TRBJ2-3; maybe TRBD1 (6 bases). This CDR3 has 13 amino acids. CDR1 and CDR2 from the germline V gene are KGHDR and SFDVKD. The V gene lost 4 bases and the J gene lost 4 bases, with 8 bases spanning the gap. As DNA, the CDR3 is TGTGCCACCAGTGACCCAGGGGCAGATACGCAGTATTTT. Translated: CATSDPGADTQYF.

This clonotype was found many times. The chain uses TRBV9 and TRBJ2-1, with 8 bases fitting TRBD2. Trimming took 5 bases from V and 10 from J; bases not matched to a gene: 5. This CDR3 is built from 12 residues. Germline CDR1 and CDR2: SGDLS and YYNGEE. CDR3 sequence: CASSRTSREQFF. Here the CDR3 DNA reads TGTGCCAGCAGTCGGACTAGCAGAGAGCAGTTCTTC.

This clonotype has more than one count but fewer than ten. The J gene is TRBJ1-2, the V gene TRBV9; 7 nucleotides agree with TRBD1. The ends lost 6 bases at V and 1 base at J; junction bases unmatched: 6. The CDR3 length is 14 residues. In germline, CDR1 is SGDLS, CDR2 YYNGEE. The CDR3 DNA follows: TGTGCCAGCAAGGGACAGAAGAGTAACTATGGCTACACCTTC. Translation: CASKGQKSNYGYTF. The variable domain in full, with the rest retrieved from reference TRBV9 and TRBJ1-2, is DSGVTQTPKHLITATGQRVTLRCSPRSGDLSVYWYQQSLDQGLQFLIQYYNGEERAKGNILERFSAQQFPDLHSELNLSSLELGDSALYFCASKGQKSNYGYTFGSGTRLTVV.

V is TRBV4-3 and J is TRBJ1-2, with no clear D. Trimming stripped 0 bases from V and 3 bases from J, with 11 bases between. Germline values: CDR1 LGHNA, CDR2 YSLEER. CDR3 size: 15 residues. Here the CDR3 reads CASSQDPGRDYGYTF. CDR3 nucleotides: TGCGCCAGCAGCCAAGACCCCGGGAGGGACTATGGCTACACCTTC.

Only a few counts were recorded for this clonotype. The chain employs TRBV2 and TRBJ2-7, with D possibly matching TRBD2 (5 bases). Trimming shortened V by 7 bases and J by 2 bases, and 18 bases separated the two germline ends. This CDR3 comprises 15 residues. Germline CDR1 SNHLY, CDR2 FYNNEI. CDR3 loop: CASTRLPNSAYEQYF. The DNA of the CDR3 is TGTGCCAGCACCCGACTACCGAACTCTGCCTACGAGCAGTACTTC.

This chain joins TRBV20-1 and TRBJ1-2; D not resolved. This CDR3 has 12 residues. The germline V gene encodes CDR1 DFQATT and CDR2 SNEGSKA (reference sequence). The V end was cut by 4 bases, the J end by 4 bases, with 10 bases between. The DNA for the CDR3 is TGCAGTGCTACGCCTAAGCTCTATGGCTACACCTTC. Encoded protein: CSATPKLYGYTF.

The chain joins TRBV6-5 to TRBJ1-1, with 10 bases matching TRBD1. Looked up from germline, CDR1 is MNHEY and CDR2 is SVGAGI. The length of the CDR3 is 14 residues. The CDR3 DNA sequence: TGTGCGATCCAGGACAGGGGGAAGAACACTGAAGCTTTCTTT. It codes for CAIQDRGKNTEAFF.

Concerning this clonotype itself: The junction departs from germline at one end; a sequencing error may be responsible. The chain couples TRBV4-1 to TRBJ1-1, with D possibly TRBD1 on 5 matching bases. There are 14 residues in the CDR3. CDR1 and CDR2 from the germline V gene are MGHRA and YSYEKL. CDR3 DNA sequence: TGCACCAGCAGCCCGTGGCCGGGGGGGACTGAAGCTTTCTTT. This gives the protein CTSSPWPGGTEAFF.

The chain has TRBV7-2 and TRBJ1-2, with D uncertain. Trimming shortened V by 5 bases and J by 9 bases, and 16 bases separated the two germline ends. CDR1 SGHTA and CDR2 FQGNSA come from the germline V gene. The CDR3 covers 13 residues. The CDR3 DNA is TGTGCCAGCAGCCCACGCCAGTGGGCTCGCTACACCTTC. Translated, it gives CASSPRQWARYTF. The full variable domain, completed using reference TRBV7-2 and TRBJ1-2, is GAGVSQSPSNKVTEKGKDVELRCDPISGHTALYWYRQSLGQGLEFLIYFQGNSAPDKSGLPSDRFSAERTGGSVSTLTIQRTQQEDSAVYLCASSPRQWARYTFGSGTRLTVV.

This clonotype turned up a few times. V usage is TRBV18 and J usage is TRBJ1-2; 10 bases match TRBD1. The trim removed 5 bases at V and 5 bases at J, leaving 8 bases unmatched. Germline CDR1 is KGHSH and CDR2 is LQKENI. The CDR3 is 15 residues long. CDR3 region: CASSSDRGRGYGYTF. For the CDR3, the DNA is TGTGCCAGCTCATCAGACAGGGGGCGCGGATATGGCTACACCTTC.

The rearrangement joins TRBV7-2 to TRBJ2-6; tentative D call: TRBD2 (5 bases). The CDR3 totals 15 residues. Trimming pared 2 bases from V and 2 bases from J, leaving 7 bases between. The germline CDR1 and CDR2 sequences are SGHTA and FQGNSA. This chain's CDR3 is CASSLYGAGANVLTF. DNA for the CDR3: TGTGCCAGCAGCTTATACGGGGCTGGGGCCAACGTCCTGACTTTC.

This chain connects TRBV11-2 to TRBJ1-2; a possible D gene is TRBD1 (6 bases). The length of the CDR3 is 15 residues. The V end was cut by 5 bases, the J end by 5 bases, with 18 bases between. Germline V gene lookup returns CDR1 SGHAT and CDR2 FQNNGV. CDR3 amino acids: CASSQRPDRSYGYTF. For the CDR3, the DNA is TGTGCCAGCAGCCAAAGACCCGACAGGTCGTATGGCTACACCTTC.

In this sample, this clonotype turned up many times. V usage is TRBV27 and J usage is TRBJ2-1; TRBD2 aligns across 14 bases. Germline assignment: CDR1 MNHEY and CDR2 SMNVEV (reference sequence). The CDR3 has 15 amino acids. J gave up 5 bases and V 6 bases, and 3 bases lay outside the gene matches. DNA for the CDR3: TGTGCCAGCAGCTTGGGACTAGCGGGAGACAATGAGCAGTTCTTC. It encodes CASSLGLAGDNEQFF.

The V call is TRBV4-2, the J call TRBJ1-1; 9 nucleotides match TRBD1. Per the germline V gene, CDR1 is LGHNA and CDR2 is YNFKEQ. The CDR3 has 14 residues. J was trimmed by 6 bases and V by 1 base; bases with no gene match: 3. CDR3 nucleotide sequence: TGTGCCAGCAGCCAAGGGGGACAGGGAGCTGAAGCTTTCTTT. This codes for CASSQGGQGAEAFF.

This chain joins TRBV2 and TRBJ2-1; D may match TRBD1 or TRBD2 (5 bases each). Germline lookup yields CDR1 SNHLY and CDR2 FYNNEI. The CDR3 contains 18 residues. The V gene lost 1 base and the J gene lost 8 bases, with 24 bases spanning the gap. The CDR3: CASSEEGRRRGWRDEQFF. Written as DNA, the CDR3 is TGTGCCAGCAGTGAAGAAGGTCGTCGTCGGGGCTGGCGGGATGAGCAGTTCTTC.

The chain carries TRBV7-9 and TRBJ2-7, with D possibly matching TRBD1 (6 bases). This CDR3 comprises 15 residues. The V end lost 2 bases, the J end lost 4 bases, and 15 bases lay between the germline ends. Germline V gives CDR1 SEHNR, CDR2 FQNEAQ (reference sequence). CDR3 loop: CASSLNRANGYEQYF. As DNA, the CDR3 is TGTGCCAGCAGCTTAAACAGGGCGAATGGGTACGAGCAGTACTTC.

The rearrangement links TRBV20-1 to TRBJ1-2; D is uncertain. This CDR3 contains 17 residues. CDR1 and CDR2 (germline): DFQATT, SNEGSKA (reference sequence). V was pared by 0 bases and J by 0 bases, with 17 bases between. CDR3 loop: CSARDSFGVSANYGYTF. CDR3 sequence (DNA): TGCAGTGCTAGAGATAGCTTCGGGGTCTCGGCTAACTATGGCTACACCTTC.

The chain's CDR3 is CSAREAMGGNQPQHF. The CDR3 region has the DNA TGCAGTGCTAGAGAAGCCATGGGCGGCAATCAGCCCCAGCATTTT. V is TRBV20-1 and J is TRBJ1-5; D gene unclear. V gave up 0 bases and J gave up 2 bases, with 11 bases separating them. The CDR3 loop spans 15 amino acids. Germline loops: CDR1 DFQATT, CDR2 SNEGSKA (reference sequence).

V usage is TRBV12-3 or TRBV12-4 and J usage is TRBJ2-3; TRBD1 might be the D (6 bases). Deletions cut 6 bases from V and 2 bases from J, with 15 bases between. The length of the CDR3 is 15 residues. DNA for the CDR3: TGTGCCAGCAGCTGGACAGACGGTTACACAGATACGCAGTATTTT. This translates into CASSWTDGYTDTQYF.